This entry lists 9 T cell receptor beta chains sequenced from one sample in a study of cytomegalovirus exposure and HLA in healthy donors. 60 Vbeta and 13 Jbeta primers were used in PCR. Profiled with immunoSEQ multiplex PCR; TCRdb holds only in-frame clones, not every one. The table records about 14,000 clones, 55% to 75% of them present only once. Sequenced input: PBMCs. The origin of the receptors is a woman in her forties or fifties in good health and CMV-seropositive.

V and J are TRBV30 and TRBJ1-1, with 7 positions matching TRBD1. V lost 2 bases, J lost 0 bases, and 12 bases stayed unmatched. Germline V CDR1 and CDR2: GTSNPN, SVGIG (reference sequence). The CDR3 is 17 residues long. Here the CDR3 reads CAWSRQGGIRVNTEAFF. The DNA for the CDR3 is TGTGCCTGGAGTCGGCAGGGGGGCATCAGGGTGAACACTGAAGCTTTCTTT.

The chain employs TRBV20-1 and TRBJ2-7; D is possibly TRBD2 (6 bases). Germline CDR1 is DFQATT and CDR2 is SNEGSKA (reference sequence). Trimming took off 6 bases at V and 9 bases at J, with 12 bases between the two ends. CDR3 length: 10 residues. The CDR3 coding sequence is TGCAGTGCCACACCAGCGGGGCAGTACTTC. It translates to CSATPAGQYF.

The chain links TRBV30 to TRBJ2-3, with D possibly TRBD1 on 8 matching bases. The germline V and J ends were trimmed by 0 bases and 4 bases, with 20 bases remaining between them. Germline values: CDR1 GTSNPN, CDR2 SVGIG (reference sequence). The CDR3 contains 17 residues. The CDR3 reads CAWSVAGQDEFSDTQYF. The CDR3 DNA sequence: TGTGCCTGGAGTGTAGCGGGACAGGACGAATTTTCAGATACGCAGTATTTT.

J is TRBJ1-1 and V is TRBV7-6; the D gene is possibly TRBD1 (5 bases). This CDR3 region has 13 residues. CDR1 SGHVS and CDR2 FNYEAQ come from the germline V gene. V lost 0 bases, J lost 8 bases, and 10 bases lay in between. The CDR3 DNA reads TGTGCCAGCAGCTTAGCGCGGGGGGGAGAAGCTTTCTTT. It yields the protein CASSLARGGEAFF.

The chain joins TRBV9 to TRBJ2-5; TRBD2 is a possible D gene (5 bases). The CDR3 consists of 14 residues. V lost 5 bases to trimming and J lost 2 bases, with 13 bases between them. The germline CDR1 and CDR2 sequences are SGDLS and YYNGEE. This CDR3 is CASSGLGTQETQYF. The CDR3 region has the DNA TGTGCCAGCAGTGGACTGGGTACACAAGAGACCCAGTACTTC.

CDR3 loop: CASTTGGGGTEAFF. CDR3 nucleotides: TGTGCCAGCACCACCGGGGGGGGAGGAACTGAAGCTTTCTTT. The J gene is TRBJ1-1, the V gene TRBV6-5; a possible D gene is TRBD1 (5 bases). The V and J ends lost 7 bases and 5 bases respectively, with 17 bases between them. Germline CDR1 and CDR2: MNHEY and SVGAGI. This CDR3 has 14 amino acids.

V is TRBV11-2 and J is TRBJ1-2; possible D gene TRBD1, 5 bases. The CDR3 has 15 amino acids. Germline V gene sequence: CDR1 SGHAT, CDR2 FQNNGV. V lost 5 bases and J lost 5, with 18 bases in between. CDR3 DNA sequence: TGTGCCAGCAGCCGCCTCCAGGGCATAATGTATGGCTACACCTTC. Its protein is CASSRLQGIMYGYTF.

This chain joins TRBV30 and TRBJ1-1; the match to TRBD1 covers 8 bases. Germline-derived CDR1 and CDR2 are GTSNPN and SVGIG (reference sequence). This CDR3 region has 14 residues. V shed 1 base and J 3 bases; nucleotides not matched to a gene: 4. The CDR3 loop is CAWSAWTGYTEAFF. The CDR3 nucleotides are TGTGCCTGGAGTGCCTGGACAGGGTACACTGAAGCTTTCTTT.

This clone was counted a few times. The chain is built from TRBV30 and TRBJ1-2; D gene unclear. The CDR3 runs 10 residues. V gave up 2 bases and J gave up 8 bases, with 6 bases separating them. CDR1 GTSNPN and CDR2 SVGIG come from the germline V gene (reference sequence). The CDR3 reads CAWSSGGYTF. DNA for the CDR3: TGTGCCTGGAGTAGCGGGGGCTACACCTTC.